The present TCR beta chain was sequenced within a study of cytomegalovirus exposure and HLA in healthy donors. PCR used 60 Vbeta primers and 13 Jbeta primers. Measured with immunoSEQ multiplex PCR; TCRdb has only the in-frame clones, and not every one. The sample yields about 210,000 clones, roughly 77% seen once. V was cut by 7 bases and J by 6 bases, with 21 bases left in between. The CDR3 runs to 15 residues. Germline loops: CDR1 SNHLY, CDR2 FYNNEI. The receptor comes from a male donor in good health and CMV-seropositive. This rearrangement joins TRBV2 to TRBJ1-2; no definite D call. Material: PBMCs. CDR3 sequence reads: CASIPGSRQWDGYTF. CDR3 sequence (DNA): TGTGCCAGCATCCCGGGAAGTAGGCAATGGGATGGCTACACCTTC.